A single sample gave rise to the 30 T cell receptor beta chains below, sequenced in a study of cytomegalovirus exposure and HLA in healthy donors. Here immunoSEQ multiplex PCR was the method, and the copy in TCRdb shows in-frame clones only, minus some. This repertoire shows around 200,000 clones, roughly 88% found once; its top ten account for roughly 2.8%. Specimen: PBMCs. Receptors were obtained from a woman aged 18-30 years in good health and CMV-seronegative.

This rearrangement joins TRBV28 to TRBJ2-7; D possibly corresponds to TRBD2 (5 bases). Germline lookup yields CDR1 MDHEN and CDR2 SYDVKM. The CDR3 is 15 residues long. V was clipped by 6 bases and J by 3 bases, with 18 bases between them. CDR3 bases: TGTGCCAGCAGCATCTTGAGCGGAGGCCACTACGAGCAGTACTTC. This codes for CASSILSGGHYEQYF. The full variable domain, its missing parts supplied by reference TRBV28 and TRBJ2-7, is DVKVTQSSRYLVKRTGEKVFLECVQDMDHENMFWYRQDPGLGLRLIYFSYDVKMKEKGDIPEGYSVSREKKERFSLILESASTNQTSMYLCASSILSGGHYEQYFGPGTRLTVT.

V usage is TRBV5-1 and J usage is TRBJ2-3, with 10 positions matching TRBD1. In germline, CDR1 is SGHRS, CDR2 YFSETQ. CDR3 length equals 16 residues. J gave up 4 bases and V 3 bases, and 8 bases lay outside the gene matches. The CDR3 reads CASSSRDGQGADTQYF. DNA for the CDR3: TGCGCCAGCAGCTCTCGTGACGGACAGGGGGCAGATACGCAGTATTTT.

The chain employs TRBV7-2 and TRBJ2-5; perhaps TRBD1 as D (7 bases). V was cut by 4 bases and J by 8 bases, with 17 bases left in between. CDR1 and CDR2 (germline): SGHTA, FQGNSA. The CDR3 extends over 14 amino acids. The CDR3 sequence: CASSSGGTAQTQYF. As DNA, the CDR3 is TGTGCCAGCAGCTCAGGGGGGACAGCCCAAACCCAGTACTTC.

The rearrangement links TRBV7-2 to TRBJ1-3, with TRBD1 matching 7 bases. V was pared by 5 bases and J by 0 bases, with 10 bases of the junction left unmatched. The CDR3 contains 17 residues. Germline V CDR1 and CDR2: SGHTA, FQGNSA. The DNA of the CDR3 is TGTGCCAGCAGCAGTCGGACAGGTCTCCTCTCTGGAAACACCATATATTTT. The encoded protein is CASSSRTGLLSGNTIYF. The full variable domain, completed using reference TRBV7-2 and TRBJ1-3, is GAGVSQSPSNKVTEKGKDVELRCDPISGHTALYWYRQSLGQGLEFLIYFQGNSAPDKSGLPSDRFSAERTGGSVSTLTIQRTQQEDSAVYLCASSSRTGLLSGNTIYFGEGSWLTVV.

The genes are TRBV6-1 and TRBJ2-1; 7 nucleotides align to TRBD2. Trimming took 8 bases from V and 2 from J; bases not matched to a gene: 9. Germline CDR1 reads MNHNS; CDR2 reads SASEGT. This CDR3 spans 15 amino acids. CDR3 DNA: TGTGCCAGCTCACCCCGGGCGGGGGCCTACAATGAGCAGTTCTTC. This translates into CASSPRAGAYNEQFF.

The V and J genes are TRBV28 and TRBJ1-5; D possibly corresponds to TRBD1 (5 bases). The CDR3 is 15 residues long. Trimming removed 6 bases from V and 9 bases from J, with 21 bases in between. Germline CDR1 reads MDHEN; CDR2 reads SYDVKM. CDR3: CASRPPWGALGPQHF. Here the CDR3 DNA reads TGTGCCAGCAGACCACCCTGGGGCGCCTTGGGGCCCCAGCATTTT. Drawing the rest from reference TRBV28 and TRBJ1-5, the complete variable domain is DVKVTQSSRYLVKRTGEKVFLECVQDMDHENMFWYRQDPGLGLRLIYFSYDVKMKEKGDIPEGYSVSREKKERFSLILESASTNQTSMYLCASRPPWGALGPQHFGDGTRLSIL.

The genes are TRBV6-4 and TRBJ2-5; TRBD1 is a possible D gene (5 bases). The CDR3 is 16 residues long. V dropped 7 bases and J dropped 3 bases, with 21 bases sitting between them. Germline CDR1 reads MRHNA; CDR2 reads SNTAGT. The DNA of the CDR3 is TGTGCCAGCACTTATCGCGTGGGGCAGCGAAAAGAGACCCAGTACTTC. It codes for CASTYRVGQRKETQYF.

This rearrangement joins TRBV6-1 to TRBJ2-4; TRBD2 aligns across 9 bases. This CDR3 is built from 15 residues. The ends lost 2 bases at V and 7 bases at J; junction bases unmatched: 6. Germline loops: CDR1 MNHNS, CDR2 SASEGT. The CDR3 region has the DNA TGTGCCAGCAGTGAATCGGCTAGCGGGACCAACATTCAGTACTTC. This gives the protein CASSESASGTNIQYF.

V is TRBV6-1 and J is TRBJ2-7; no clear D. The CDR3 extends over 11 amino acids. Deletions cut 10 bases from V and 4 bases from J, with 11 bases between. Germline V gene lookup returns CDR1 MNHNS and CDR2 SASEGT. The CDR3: CAILQKYEQYF. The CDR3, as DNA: TGTGCCATCCTGCAGAAGTACGAGCAGTACTTC.

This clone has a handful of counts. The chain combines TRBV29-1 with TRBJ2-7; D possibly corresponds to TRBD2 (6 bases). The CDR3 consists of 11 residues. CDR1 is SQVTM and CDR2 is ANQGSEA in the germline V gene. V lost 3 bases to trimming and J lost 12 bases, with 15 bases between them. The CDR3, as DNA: TGCAGCGTTGAGGAGGGAGGCAGCACGTACTTC. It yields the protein CSVEEGGSTYF.

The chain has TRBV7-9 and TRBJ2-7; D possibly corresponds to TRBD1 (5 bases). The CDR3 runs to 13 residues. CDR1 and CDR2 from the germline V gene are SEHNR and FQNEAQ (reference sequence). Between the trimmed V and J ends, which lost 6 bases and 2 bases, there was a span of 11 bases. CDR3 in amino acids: CASSPRAAYEQYF. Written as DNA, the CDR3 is TGTGCCAGCAGTCCCAGGGCCGCCTACGAGCAGTACTTC.

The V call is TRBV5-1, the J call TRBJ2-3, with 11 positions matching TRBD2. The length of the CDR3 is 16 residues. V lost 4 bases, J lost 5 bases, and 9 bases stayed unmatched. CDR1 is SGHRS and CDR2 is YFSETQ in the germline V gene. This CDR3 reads CASSPLVAGGKDTQYF. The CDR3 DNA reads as TGCGCCAGCAGCCCATTGGTAGCGGGAGGGAAAGATACGCAGTATTTT.

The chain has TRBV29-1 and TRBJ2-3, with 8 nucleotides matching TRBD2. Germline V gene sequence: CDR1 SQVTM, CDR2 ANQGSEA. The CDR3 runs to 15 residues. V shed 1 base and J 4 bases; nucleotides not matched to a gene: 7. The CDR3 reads CSVEVTLAEPDTQYF. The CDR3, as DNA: TGCAGCGTTGAAGTGACACTAGCGGAACCAGATACGCAGTATTTT.

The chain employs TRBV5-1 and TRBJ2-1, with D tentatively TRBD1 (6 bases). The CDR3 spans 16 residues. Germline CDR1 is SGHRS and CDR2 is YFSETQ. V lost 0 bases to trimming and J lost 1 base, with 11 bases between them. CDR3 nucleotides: TGCGCCAGCAGCTTGGGGATCACAGGGTCCTACAATGAGCAGTTCTTC. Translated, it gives CASSLGITGSYNEQFF.

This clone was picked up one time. CDR3 region: CASSEVPFSFYEQYF. CDR3 DNA sequence: TGTGCCAGCAGTGAAGTCCCCTTCAGTTTCTACGAGCAGTACTTC. The J gene is TRBJ2-7, the V gene TRBV6-1, with D unclear. Germline lookup yields CDR1 MNHNS and CDR2 SASEGT. Trimming took off 1 base at V and 3 bases at J, with 13 bases between the two ends. This CDR3 spans 15 amino acids.

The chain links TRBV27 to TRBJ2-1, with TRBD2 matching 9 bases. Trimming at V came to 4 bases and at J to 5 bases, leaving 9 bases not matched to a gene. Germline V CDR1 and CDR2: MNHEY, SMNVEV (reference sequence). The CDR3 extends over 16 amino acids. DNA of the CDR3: TGTGCCAGCAGTTCCCTTGCGGGAGGGAATAACAATGAGCAGTTCTTC. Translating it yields CASSSLAGGNNNEQFF.

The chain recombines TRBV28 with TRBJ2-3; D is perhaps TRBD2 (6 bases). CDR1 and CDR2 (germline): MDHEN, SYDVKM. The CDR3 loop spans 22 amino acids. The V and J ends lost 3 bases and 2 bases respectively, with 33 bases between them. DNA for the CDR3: TGTGCCAGCAGTTTGACTAGTCGCCTTCCCGGAAATTGGAAAGTGGCCACAGATACGCAGTATTTT. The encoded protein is CASSLTSRLPGNWKVATDTQYF.

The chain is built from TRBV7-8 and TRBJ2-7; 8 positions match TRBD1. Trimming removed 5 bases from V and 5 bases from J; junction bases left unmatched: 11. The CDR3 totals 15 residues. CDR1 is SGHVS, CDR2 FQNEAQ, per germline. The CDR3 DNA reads TGTGCCAGCAGCCCACCCAGGCAGGGGGCGGACGAGCAGTACTTC. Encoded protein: CASSPPRQGADEQYF.

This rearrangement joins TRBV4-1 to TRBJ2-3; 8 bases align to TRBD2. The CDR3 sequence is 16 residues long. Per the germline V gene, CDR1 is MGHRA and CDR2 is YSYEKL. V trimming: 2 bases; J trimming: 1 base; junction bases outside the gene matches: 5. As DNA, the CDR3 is TGCGCCAGCAGCCAACCTACTAGCGGCCGCACAGATACGCAGTATTTT. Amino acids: CASSQPTSGRTDTQYF.

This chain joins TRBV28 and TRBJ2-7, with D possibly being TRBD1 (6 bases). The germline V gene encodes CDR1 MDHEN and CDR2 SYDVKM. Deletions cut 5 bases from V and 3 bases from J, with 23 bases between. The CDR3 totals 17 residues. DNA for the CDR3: TGTGCCAGCAGTCGGCCCCCATTCGGGGCCAGGGGCTACGAGCAGTACTTC. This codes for CASSRPPFGARGYEQYF. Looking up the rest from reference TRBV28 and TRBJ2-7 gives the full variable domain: DVKVTQSSRYLVKRTGEKVFLECVQDMDHENMFWYRQDPGLGLRLIYFSYDVKMKEKGDIPEGYSVSREKKERFSLILESASTNQTSMYLCASSRPPFGARGYEQYFGPGTRLTVT.

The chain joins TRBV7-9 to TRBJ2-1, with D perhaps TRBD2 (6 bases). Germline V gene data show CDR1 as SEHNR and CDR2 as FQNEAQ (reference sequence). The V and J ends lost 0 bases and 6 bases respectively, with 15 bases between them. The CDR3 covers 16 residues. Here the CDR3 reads CASSLAGGSGINEQFF. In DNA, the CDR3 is TGTGCCAGCAGCTTAGCGGGAGGTTCAGGTATCAATGAGCAGTTCTTC.

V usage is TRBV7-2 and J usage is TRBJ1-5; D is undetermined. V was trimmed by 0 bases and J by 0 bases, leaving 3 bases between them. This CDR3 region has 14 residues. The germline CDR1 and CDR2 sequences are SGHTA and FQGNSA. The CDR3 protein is CASSLASSNQPQHF. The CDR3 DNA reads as TGTGCCAGCAGCTTAGCCAGTAGCAATCAGCCCCAGCATTTT.

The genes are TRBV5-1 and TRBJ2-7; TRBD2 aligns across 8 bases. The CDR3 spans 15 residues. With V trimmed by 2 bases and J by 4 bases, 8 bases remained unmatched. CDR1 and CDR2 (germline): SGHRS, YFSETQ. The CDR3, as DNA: TGCGCCAGCAGCTTAGGAGCGGGAGAGGGGTACGAGCAGTACTTC. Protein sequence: CASSLGAGEGYEQYF. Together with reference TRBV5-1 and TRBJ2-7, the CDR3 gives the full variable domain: KAGVTQTPRYLIKTRGQQVTLSCSPISGHRSVSWYQQTPGQGLQFLFEYFSETQRNKGNFPGRFSGRQFSNSRSEMNVSTLELGDSALYLCASSLGAGEGYEQYFGPGTRLTVT.

The CDR3 nucleotides read TGTGCCAGTAGTATTAAGCGGGTGGGGACAGGGAGGTTCAATGAGCAGTTCTTC. Translation gives CASSIKRVGTGRFNEQFF. This chain uses TRBV19 with TRBJ2-1; TRBD1 agrees at 9 bases. CDR3 length equals 18 residues. V gave up 3 bases and J gave up 6 bases; unmatched junction bases: 15. In germline, CDR1 is LNHDA, CDR2 SQIVND (reference sequence).

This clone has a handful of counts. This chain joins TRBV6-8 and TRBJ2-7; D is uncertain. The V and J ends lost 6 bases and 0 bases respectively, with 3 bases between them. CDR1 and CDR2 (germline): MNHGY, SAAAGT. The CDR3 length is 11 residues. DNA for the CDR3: TGTGCCAGCAGCCACTCCTACGAGCAGTACTTC. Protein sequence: CASSHSYEQYF.

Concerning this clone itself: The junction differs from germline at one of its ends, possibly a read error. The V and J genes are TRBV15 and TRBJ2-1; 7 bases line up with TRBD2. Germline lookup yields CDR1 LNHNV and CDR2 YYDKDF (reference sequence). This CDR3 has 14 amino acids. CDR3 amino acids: CTTSSGTISDEQFF. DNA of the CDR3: TGTACCACCAGCAGCGGGACTATCTCCGATGAGCAGTTCTTC.

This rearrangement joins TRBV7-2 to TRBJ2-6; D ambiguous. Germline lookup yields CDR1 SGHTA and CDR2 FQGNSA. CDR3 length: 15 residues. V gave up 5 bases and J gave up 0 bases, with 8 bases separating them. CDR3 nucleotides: TGTGCCAGCAGCCGAGATCCCTCTGGGGCCAACGTCCTGACTTTC. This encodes CASSRDPSGANVLTF.

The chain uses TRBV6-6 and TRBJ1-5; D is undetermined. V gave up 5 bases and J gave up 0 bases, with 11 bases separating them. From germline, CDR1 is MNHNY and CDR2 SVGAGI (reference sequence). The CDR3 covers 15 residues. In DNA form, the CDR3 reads TGTGCCAGCAGTCCGACACAAAATAGCAATCAGCCCCAGCATTTT. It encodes CASSPTQNSNQPQHF.

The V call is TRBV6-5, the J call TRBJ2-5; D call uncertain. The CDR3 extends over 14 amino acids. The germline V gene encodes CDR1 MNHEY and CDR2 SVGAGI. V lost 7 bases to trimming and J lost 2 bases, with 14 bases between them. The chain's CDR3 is CASTPISRQETQYF. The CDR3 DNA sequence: TGTGCCAGCACCCCAATCTCGAGGCAAGAGACCCAGTACTTC.

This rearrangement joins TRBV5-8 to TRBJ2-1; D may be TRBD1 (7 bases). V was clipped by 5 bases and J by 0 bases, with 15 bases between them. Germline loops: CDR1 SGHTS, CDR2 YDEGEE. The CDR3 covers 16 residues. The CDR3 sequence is CASSWTGGSSYNEQFF. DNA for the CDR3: TGTGCCAGCAGTTGGACAGGAGGGAGCTCCTACAATGAGCAGTTCTTC.